This T cell receptor (beta chain) is from a study of vaccination effects on CD4 cells after COVID-19. Details on this clone: As yet, its antigen is unknown.

Whole-study findings and limits: Convalescents' post-vaccination spike-reactive clones were chiefly new, vaccine-induced ones.

Viral peptide pool expansion of antigen-specific CD4+ T cells preceded sequencing in the ViraFEST assay. Cultured cells yielded isolated CD4+ T cells after roughly 11 days. Sometime from March through December 2020, the person acquired a SARS-CoV-2 infection that PCR confirmed. The culture medium for roughly 1.9 million PBMC per well included around 9 IU/ml IL-2 and about 10 ug/ml peptides. The protocol was immunoSEQ multiplex PCR, while the TCRdb copy is restricted to in-frame clones and leaves out a portion. The sample includes 20,000 or so clones, approximately 81% seen only once; the top ten take around a sixth. The V and J ends lost 5 bases and 4 bases respectively, with 15 bases between them. The CDR3 length is 14 residues. Germline V gene lookup returns CDR1 SGHVS and CDR2 FQNEAQ.

This receptor was identified in a human donor who had a prior SARS-CoV-2 infection. V is TRBV7-8 and J is TRBJ2-7; unclear D gene. The sequenced sample was CD4+ T cells from PBMCs cultured with SARS-CoV-2 spike peptides, obtained before COVID-19 vaccination. The CDR3 region is CASSLQGFRYEQYF. The CDR3 coding sequence is TGTGCCAGCAGCCTTCAAGGGTTCAGGTACGAGCAGTACTTC. Variable domain in full (rest from reference TRBV7-8 and TRBJ2-7): GAGVSQSPRYKVAKRGQDVALRCDPISGHVSLFWYQQALGQGPEFLTYFQNEAQLDKSGLPSDRFFAERPEGSVSTLKIQRTQQEDSAVYLCASSLQGFRYEQYFGPGTRLTVT.